The rows below give T cell receptor beta chains drawn from one sample of a study of blood T cell repertoires in COVID-19. Here immunoSEQ multiplex PCR was the method, and the copy in TCRdb shows in-frame clones only, minus some. The table lists 80,000 to 95,000 clones, 85% to 90% of them singletons, with 20% to 25% in the top ten. Sequences were obtained from peripheral blood. The origin of the receptors is a woman at least 80 years old in a cohort sampled during active or convalescent COVID-19. The CDR3 runs from the conserved cysteine through the conserved F or W.

TRBV30,TRBJ1-4,CAANRETTNEKLFF
TRBV12-3/TRBV12-4,TRBJ1-2,CASRDTNNYGYTF
TRBV9,TRBJ1-5,CASSVVAGGNNQPQHF
TRBV10-3,TRBJ1-3,CAISESNSGNTIYF
TRBV29-1,TRBJ1-2,CSVAQKRGPNYGYTF
TRBV10-3,TRBJ1-1,CAISESDGSEAFF
TRBV5-1,TRBJ2-5,CASSHTSVGGPGGETQYF
TRBV6-2/TRBV6-3,TRBJ2-5,CASSYWGEGTQYF
TRBV11-2,TRBJ1-1,CASSPTGNTEAFF
TRBV27,TRBJ2-1,CASSQAPGLAAMYEQFF
TRBV5-1,TRBJ2-2,CASSLDRMGGELFF
TRBV11-1,TRBJ2-5,CASSLSVQETQYF
TRBV28,TRBJ1-5,CASSLFAGGQGGQPQHF
TRBV3-1/TRBV3-2,TRBJ2-3,CASSQGVSTVTDTQYF
TRBV28,TRBJ1-6,CASSSSPGTSDSYNSPLHF
TRBV9,TRBJ1-2,CASSVAAQALGYTF
TRBV30,TRBJ1-2,CAWAGQSNYGYTF
TRBV7-9,TRBJ1-1,CASGRAGTEAFF
TRBV5-1,TRBJ2-3,CASSLSTSTDTQYF
TRBV5-1,TRBJ2-3,CASSFDGQDTQYF
TRBV12-3/TRBV12-4,TRBJ1-6,CASRTGVSPLHF
TRBV3-1/TRBV3-2,TRBJ2-2,CASSASRTGELFF
TRBV30,TRBJ2-7,CACRRVSYEQYF
TRBV12-5,TRBJ2-1,CASGFTSGFGQNEQFF